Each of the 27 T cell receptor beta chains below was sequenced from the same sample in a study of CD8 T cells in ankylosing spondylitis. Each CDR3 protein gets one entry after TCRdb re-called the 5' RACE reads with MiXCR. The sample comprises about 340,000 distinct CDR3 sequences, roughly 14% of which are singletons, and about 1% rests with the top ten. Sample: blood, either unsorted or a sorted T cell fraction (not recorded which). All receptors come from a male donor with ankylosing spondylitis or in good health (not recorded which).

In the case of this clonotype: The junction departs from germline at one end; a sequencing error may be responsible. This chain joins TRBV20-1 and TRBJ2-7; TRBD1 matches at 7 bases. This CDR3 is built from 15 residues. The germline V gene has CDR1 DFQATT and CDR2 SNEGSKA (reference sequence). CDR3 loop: CCARDGGQYSYEQYF. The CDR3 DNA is TGCTGTGCTAGAGATGGGGGACAGTACTCCTACGAGCAGTACTTC.

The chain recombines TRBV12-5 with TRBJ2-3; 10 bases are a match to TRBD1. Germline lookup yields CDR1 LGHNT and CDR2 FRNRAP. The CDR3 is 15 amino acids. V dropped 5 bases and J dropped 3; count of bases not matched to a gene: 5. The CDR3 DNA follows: TGTGCTAGTGGTAGGGGGGACAGGGGTACAGATACGCAGTATTTT. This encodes CASGRGDRGTDTQYF. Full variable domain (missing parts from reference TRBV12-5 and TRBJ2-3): DARVTQTPRHKVTEMGQEVTMRCQPILGHNTVFWYRQTMMQGLELLAYFRNRAPLDDSGMPKDRFSAEMPDATLATLKIQPSEPRDSAVYFCASGRGDRGTDTQYFGPGTRLTVL.

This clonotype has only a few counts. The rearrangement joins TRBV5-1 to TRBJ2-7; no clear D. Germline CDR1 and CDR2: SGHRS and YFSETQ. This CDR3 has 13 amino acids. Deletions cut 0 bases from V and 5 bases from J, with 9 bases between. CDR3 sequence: CASSLVSLDEQYF. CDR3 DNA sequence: TGCGCCAGCAGCTTGGTATCGTTGGACGAGCAGTACTTC. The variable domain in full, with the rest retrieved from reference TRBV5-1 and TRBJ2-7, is KAGVTQTPRYLIKTRGQQVTLSCSPISGHRSVSWYQQTPGQGLQFLFEYFSETQRNKGNFPGRFSGRQFSNSRSEMNVSTLELGDSALYLCASSLVSLDEQYFGPGTRLTVT.

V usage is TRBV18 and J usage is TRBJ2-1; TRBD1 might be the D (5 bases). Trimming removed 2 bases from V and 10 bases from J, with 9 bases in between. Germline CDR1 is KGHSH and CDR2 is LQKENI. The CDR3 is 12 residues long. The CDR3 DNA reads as TGTGCCAGCTCACCAGGAGCAGGGGAGCAGTTCTTC. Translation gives CASSPGAGEQFF.

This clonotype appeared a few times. The chain's CDR3 is CSARGQGLEKLFF. The CDR3, as DNA: TGCAGTGCTAGGGGACAGGGGTTAGAAAAACTGTTTTTT. The rearrangement links TRBV20-1 to TRBJ1-4; 10 bases match TRBD1. The CDR3 has 13 amino acids. Per germline, CDR1 DFQATT and CDR2 SNEGSKA (reference sequence). The junction had 3 bases not matched to a gene; V was cut back by 3 bases and J by 8 bases.

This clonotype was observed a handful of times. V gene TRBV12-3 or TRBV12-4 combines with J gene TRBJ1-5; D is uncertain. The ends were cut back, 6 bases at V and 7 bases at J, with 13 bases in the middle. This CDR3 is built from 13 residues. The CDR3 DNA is TGTGCCAGCAGCCCTCAGGTGGGCCAGCCCCAGCATTTT. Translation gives CASSPQVGQPQHF.

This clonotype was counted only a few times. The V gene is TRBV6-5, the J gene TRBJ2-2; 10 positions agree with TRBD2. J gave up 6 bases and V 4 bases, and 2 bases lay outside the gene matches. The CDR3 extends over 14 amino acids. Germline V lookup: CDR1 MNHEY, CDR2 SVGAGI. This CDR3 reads CASSWLAGAGELFF. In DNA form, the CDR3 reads TGTGCCAGCAGTTGGCTAGCGGGAGCCGGGGAGCTGTTTTTT.

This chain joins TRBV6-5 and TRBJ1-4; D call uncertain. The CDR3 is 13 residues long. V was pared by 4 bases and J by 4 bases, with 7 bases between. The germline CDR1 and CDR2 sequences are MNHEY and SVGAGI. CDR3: CASSWRHNEKLFF. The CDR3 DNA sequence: TGTGCCAGCAGTTGGAGGCATAATGAAAAACTGTTTTTT.

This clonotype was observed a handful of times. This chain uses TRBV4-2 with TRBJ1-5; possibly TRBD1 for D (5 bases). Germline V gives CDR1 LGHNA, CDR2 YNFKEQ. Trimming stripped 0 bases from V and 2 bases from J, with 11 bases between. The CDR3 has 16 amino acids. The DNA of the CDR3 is TGTGCCAGCAGCCAAGATACCCAGGGCGGCAATCAGCCCCAGCATTTT. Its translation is CASSQDTQGGNQPQHF.

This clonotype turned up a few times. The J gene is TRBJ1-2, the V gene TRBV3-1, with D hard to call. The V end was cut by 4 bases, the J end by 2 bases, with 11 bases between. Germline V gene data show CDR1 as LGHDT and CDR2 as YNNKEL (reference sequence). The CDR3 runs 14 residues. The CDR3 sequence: CASSPAGRNYGYTF. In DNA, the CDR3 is TGTGCCAGCAGCCCGGCTGGGAGGAACTATGGCTACACCTTC.

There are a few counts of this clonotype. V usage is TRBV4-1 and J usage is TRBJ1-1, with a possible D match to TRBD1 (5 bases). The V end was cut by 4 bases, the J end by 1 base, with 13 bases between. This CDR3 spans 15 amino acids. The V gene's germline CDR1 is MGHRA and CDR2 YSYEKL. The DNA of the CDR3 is TGCGCCAGCAGCCGCCAAGGAGGGGAGAACACTGAAGCTTTCTTT. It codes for CASSRQGGENTEAFF.

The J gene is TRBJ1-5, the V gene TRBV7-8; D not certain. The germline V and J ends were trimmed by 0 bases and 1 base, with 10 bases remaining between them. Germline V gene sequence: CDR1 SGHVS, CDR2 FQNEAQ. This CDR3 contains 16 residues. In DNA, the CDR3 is TGTGCCAGCAGCTTAGCGCTTTCCGGGAGCAATCAGCCCCAGCATTTT. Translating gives CASSLALSGSNQPQHF.

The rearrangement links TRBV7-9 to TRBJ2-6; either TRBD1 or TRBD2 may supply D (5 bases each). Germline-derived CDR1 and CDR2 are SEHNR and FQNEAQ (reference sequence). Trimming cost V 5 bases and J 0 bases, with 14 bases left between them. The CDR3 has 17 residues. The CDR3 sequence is CASSPGATFSGANVLTF. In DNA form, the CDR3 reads TGTGCCAGCAGCCCCGGGGCCACCTTCTCTGGGGCCAACGTCCTGACTTTC. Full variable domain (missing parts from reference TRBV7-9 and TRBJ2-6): DTGVSQNPRHKITKRGQNVTFRCDPISEHNRLYWYRQTLGQGPEFLTYFQNEAQLEKSRLLSDRFSAERPKGSFSTLEIQRTEQGDSAMYLCASSPGATFSGANVLTFGAGSRLTVL.

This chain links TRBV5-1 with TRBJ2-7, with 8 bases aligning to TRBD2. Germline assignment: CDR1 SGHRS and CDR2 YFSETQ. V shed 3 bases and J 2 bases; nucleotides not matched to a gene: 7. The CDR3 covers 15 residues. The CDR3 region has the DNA TGCGCCAGCAGCTCCACTAGCGGCTTAACCTACGAGCAGTACTTC. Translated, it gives CASSSTSGLTYEQYF.

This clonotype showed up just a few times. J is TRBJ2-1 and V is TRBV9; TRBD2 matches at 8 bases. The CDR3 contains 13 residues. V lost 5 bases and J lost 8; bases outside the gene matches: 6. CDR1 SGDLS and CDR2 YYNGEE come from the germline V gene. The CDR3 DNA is TGTGCCAGCAGTTTCGGGAGGGGCGATGAGCAGTTCTTC. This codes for CASSFGRGDEQFF.

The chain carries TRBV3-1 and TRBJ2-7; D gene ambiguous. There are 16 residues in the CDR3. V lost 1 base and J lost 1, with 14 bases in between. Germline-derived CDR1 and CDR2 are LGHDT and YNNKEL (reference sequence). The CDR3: CASSQVIGLLSYEQYF. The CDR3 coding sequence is TGTGCCAGCAGCCAAGTTATCGGCCTCCTTTCCTACGAGCAGTACTTC.

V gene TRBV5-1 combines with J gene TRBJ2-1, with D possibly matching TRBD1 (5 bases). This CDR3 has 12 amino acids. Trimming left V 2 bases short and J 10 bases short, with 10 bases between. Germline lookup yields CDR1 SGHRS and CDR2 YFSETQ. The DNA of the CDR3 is TGCGCCAGCAGCTTTCAGGGTGGAGAGCAGTTCTTC. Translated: CASSFQGGEQFF.

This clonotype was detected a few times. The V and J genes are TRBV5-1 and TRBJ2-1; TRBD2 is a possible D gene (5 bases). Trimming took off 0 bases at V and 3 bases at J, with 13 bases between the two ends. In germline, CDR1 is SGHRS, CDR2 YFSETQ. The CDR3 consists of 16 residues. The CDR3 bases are TGCGCCAGCAGCTTGGCCCCGGGGAACAACTACAATGAGCAGTTCTTC. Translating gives CASSLAPGNNYNEQFF. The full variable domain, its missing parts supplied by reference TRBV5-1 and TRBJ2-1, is KAGVTQTPRYLIKTRGQQVTLSCSPISGHRSVSWYQQTPGQGLQFLFEYFSETQRNKGNFPGRFSGRQFSNSRSEMNVSTLELGDSALYLCASSLAPGNNYNEQFFGPGTRLTVL.

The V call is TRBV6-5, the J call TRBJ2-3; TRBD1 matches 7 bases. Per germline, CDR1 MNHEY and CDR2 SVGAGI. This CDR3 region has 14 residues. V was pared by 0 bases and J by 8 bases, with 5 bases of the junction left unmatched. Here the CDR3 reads CASSYSGQVVTQYF. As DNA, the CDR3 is TGTGCCAGCAGTTACTCTGGACAGGTCGTTACGCAGTATTTT.

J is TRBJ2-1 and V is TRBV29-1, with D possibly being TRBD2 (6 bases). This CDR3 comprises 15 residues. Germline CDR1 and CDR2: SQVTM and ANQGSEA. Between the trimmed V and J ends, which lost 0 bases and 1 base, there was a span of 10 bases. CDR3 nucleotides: TGCAGCGTTGAAGAGGGGACTGGGTCCTACAATGAGCAGTTCTTC. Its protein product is CSVEEGTGSYNEQFF.

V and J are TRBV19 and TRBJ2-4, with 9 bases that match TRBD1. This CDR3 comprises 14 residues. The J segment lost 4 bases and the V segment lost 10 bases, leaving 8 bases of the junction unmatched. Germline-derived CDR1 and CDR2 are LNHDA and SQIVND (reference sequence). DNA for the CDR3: TGTGCCATCGGTTCCGGGACAGGGAAAAACATTCAGTACTTC. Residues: CAIGSGTGKNIQYF.

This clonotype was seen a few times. Written as DNA, the CDR3 is TGCGCCAGCAGCTTGGAAGGGTCCCAACGGGAGACCCAGTACTTC. It specifies CASSLEGSQRETQYF. This rearrangement joins TRBV5-1 to TRBJ2-5; D is undetermined. The V end lost 0 bases, the J end lost 5 bases, and 14 bases lay between the germline ends. This CDR3 has 15 amino acids. CDR1 is SGHRS, CDR2 YFSETQ, per germline.

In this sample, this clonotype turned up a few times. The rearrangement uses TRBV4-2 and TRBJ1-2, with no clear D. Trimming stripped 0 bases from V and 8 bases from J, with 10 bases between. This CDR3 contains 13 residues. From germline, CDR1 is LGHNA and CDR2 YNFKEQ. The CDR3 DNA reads TGTGCCAGCAGCCAAGATCCCACTCGAGGCTACACCTTC. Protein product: CASSQDPTRGYTF.

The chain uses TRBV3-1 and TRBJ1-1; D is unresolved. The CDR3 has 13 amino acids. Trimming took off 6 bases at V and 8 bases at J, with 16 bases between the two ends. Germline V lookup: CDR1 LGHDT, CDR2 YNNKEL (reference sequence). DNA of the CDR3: TGTGCCAGCAGTCCCCAGACTCAGGAGGAAGCTTTCTTT. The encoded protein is CASSPQTQEEAFF.

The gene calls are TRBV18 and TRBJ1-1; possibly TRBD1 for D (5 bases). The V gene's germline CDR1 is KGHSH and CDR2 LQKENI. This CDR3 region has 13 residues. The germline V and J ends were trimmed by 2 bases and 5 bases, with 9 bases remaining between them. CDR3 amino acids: CASSPTQGTEAFF. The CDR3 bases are TGTGCCAGCTCACCAACGCAGGGAACTGAAGCTTTCTTT.

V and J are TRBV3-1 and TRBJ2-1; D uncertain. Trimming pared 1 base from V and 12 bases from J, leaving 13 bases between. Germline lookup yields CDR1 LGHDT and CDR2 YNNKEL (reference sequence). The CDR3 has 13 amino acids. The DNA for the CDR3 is TGTGCCAGCAGCCAAGTATCCCTTGGAGCGCAGTTCTTC. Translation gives CASSQVSLGAQFF.

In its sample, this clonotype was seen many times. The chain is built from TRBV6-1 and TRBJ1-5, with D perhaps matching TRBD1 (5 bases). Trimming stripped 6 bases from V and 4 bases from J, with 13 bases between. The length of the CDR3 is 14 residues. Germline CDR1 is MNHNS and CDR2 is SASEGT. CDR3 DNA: TGTGCCAGCAGACGCGGGACGGGTAATCAGCCCCAGCATTTT. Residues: CASRRGTGNQPQHF.